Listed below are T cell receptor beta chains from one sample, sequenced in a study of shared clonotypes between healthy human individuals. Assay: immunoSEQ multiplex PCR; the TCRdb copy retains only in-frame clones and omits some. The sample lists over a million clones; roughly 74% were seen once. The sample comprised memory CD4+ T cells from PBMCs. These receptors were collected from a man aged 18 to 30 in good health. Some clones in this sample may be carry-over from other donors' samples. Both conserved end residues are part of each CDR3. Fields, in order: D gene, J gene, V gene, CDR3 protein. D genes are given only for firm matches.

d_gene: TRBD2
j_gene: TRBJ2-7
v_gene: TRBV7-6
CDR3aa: CASSLRGLAGGPLSSEQYF

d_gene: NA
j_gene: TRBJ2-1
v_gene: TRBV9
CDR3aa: CASSTGTYSSYNEQFF

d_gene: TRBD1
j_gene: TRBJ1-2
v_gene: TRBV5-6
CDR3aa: CASSPIGTGVGYGYTF

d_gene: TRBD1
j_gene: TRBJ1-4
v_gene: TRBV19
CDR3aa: CASSIPRDSNSNEKLFF

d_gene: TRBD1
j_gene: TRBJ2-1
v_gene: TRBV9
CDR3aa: CASSVLDLQGLGEQFF

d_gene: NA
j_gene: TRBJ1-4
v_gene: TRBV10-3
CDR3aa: CAINDRLDEKLFF

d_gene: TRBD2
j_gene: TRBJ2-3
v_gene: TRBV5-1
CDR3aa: CASSSPGLATAKADTQYF

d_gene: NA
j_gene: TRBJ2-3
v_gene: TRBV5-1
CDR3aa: CASSPWTISGTDTQYF

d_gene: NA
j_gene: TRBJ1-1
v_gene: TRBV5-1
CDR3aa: CASSLEGGRDLDTEAFF

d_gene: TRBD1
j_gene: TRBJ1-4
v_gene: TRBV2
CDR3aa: CASSRERTGGGEKLFF

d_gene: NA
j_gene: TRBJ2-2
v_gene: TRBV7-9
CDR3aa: CASSPAWGLDTGELFF

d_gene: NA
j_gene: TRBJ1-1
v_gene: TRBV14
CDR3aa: CASSSSGVNTEAFF

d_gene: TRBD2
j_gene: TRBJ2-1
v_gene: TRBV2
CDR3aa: CASSEGSGSYNEQFF

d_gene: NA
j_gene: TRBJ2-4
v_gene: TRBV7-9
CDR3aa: CASSFDPSRAKNIQYF

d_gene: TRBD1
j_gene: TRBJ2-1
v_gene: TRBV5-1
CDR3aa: CASSLDRGLGYEQFF

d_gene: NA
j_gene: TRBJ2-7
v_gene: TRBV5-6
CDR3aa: CASTVAGYEQYF

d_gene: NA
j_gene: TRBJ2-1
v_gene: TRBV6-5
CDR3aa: CAPPLLNSYNEQFF

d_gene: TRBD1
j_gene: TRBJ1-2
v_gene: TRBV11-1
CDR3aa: CASSLPGGYGYTF

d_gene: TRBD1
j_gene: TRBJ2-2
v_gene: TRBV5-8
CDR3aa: CASQGRGRTGELFF

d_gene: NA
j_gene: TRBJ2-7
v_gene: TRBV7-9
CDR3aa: CASSSPWGSSEQYF

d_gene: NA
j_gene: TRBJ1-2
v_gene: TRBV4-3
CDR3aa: CASSHLRQKPYGYTF

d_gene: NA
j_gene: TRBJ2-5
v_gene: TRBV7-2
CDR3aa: CASSLSGGQETQYF

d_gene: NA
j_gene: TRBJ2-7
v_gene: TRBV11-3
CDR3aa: CASSPNGYEQYF